This T cell receptor beta chain emerged from a study of OX40 agonist ivuxolimab in advanced cancers. TCRdb's copy holds only in-frame clones and misses some; the assay was immunoSEQ multiplex PCR. The data contain about 60,000 clones, roughly four fifths of them singletons. CDR1 and CDR2 (germline): SEHNR, FQNEAQ (reference sequence). The V end was cut by 5 bases, the J end by 4 bases, with 11 bases between. The length of the CDR3 is 13 residues. Comments on this clone: Its antigen is not known.

Study results and limitations: Some nonresponders likewise displayed low normalized T-cell clonal expansion. At 0.1 to 3.0 mg/kg and by week 6, CD4+ and CD8+ T cells in the blood had expanded clonally.

The V gene is TRBV7-9, the J gene TRBJ2-5, with D perhaps matching TRBD2 (6 bases). Sequencing used CD4+ or CD8+ T cells sorted from blood, obtained in a trial of the OX40 agonist ivuxolimab. This TCR was sampled from an adult with an advanced solid tumor such as melanoma, head and neck, liver or kidney cancer. The CDR3 DNA follows: TGTGCCAGCAGCCCCGGGACTTCAGAGACCCAGTACTTC. Its protein is CASSPGTSETQYF. The full variable domain, rest sourced from reference TRBV7-9 and TRBJ2-5, is DTGVSQNPRHKITKRGQNVTFRCDPISEHNRLYWYRQTLGQGPEFLTYFQNEAQLEKSRLLSDRFSAERPKGSFSTLEIQRTEQGDSAMYLCASSPGTSETQYFGPGTRLLVL.